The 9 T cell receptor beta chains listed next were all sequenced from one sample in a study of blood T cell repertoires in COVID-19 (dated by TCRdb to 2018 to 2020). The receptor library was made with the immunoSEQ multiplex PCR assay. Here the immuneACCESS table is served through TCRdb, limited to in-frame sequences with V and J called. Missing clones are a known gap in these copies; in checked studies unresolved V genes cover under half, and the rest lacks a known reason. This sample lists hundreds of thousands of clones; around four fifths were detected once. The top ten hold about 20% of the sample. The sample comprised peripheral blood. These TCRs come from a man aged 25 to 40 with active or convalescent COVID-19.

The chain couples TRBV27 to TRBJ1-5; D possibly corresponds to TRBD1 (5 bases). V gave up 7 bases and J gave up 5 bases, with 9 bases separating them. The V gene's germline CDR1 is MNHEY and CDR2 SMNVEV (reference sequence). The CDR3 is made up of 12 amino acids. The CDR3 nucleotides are TGTGCCAGCAAAGAACAGGATCAGCCCCAGCATTTT. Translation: CASKEQDQPQHF.

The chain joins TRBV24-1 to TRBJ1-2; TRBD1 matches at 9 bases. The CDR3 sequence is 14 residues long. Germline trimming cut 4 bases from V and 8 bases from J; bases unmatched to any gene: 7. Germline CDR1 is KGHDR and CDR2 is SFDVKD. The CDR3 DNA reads TGTGCCACCAGTGACTCCGGGACAGGGTTCGGCTACACCTTC. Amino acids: CATSDSGTGFGYTF.

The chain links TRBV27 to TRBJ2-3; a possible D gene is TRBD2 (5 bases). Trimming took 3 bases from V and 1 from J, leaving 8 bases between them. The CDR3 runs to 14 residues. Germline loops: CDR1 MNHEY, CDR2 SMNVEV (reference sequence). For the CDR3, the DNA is TGTGCCAGCAGTTTTGGGCGGGGCACAGATACGCAGTATTTT. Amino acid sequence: CASSFGRGTDTQYF.

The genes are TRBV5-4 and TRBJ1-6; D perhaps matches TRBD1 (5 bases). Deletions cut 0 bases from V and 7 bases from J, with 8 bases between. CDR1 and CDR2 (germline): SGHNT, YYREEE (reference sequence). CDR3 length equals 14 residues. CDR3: CASSLVQENSPLHF. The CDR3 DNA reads TGTGCCAGCAGCTTGGTACAGGAGAATTCACCCCTCCACTTT.

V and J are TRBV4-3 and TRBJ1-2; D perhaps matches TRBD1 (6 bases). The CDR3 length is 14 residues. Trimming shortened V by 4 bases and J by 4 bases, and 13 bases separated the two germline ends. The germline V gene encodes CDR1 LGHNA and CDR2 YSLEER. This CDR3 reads CASSLGGGFYGYTF. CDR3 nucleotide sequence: TGCGCCAGCAGCCTAGGGGGGGGATTCTATGGCTACACCTTC.

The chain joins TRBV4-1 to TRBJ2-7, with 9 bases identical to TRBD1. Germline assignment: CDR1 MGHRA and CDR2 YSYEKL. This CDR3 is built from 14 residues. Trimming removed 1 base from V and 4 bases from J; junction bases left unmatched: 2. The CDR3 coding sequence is TGCGCCAGCAGCCAAGCGGGACAGGGTTACGAGCAGTACTTC. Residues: CASSQAGQGYEQYF.

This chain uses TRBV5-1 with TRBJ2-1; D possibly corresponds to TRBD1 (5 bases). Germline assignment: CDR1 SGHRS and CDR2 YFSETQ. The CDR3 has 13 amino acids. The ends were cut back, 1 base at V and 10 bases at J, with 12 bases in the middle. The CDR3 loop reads CASSLTRDGEQFF. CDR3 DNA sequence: TGCGCCAGCAGCTTGACCAGGGATGGCGAGCAGTTCTTC. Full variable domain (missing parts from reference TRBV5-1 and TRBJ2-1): KAGVTQTPRYLIKTRGQQVTLSCSPISGHRSVSWYQQTPGQGLQFLFEYFSETQRNKGNFPGRFSGRQFSNSRSEMNVSTLELGDSALYLCASSLTRDGEQFFGPGTRLTVL.

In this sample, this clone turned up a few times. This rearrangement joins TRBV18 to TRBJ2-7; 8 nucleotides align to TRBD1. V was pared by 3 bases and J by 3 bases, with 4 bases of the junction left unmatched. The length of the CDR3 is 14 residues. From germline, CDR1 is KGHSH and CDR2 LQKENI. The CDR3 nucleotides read TGTGCCAGCTCACCGGCGGGGACAGGCTACGAGCAGTACTTC. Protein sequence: CASSPAGTGYEQYF.

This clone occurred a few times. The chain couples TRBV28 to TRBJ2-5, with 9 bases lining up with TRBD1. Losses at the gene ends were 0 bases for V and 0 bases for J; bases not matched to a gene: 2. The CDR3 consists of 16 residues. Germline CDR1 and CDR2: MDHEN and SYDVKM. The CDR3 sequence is CASSLWTGGYQETQYF. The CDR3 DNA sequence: TGTGCCAGCAGTTTATGGACAGGGGGGTACCAAGAGACCCAGTACTTC.